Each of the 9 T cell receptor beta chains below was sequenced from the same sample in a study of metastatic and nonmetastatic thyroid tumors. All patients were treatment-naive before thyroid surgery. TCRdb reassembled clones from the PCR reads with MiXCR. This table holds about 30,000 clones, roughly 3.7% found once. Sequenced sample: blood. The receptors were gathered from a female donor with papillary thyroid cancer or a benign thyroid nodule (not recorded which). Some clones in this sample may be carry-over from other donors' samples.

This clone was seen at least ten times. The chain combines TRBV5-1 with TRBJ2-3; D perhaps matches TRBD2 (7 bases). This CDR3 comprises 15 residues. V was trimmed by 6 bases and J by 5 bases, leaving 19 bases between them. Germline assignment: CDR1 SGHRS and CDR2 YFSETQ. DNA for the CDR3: TGCGCCAGCACGGTACAGGGAGGGTTCGGAGATACGCAGTATTTT. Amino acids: CASTVQGGFGDTQYF.

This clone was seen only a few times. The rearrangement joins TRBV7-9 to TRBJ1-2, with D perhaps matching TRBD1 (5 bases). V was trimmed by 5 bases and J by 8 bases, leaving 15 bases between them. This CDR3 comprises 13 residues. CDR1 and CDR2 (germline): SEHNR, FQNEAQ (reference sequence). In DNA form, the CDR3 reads TGTGCCAGCAGCAAAGCCGAGGGGCTAGGCTACACCTTC. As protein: CASSKAEGLGYTF.

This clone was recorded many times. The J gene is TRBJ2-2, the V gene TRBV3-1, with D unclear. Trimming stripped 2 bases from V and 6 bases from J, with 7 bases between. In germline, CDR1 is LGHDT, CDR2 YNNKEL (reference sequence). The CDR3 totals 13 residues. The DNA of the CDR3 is TGTGCCAGCAGCCAATTCCTAGCCGGGGAGCTGTTTTTT. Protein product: CASSQFLAGELFF.

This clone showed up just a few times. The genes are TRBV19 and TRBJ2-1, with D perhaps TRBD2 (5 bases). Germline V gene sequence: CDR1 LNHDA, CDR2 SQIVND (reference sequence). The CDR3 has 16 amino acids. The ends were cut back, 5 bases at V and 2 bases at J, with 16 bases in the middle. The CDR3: CASSYIDGGAYNEQFF. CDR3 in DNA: TGTGCCAGTAGTTATATAGATGGAGGAGCCTACAATGAGCAGTTCTTC. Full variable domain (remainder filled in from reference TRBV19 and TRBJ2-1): DGGITQSPKYLFRKEGQNVTLSCEQNLNHDAMYWYRQDPGQGLRLIYYSQIVNDFQKGDIAEGYSVSREKKESFPLTVTSAQKNPTAFYLCASSYIDGGAYNEQFFGPGTRLTVL.

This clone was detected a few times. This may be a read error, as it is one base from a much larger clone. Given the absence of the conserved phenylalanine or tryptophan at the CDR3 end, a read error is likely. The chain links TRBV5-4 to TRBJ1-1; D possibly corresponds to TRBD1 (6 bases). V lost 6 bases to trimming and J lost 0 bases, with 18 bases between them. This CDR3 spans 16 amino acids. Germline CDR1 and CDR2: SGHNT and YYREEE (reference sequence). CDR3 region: CASTTGAIGVNTEAFS. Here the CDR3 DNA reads TGTGCCAGCACGACGGGGGCCATCGGGGTGAACACTGAAGCTTTCTCT.

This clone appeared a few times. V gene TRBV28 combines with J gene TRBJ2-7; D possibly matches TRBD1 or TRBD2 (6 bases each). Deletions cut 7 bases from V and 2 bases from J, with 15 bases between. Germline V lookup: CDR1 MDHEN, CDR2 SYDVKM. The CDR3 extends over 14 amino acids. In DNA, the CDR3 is TGTGCCAGCACCCCCGGCGGGGACACCTACGAGCAGTACTTC. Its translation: CASTPGGDTYEQYF. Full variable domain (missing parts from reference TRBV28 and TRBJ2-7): DVKVTQSSRYLVKRTGEKVFLECVQDMDHENMFWYRQDPGLGLRLIYFSYDVKMKEKGDIPEGYSVSREKKERFSLILESASTNQTSMYLCASTPGGDTYEQYFGPGTRLTVT.

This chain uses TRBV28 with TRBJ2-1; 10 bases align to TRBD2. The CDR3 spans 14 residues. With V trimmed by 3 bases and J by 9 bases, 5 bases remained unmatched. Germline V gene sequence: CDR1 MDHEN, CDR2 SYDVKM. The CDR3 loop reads CASSLSSGRGEQFF. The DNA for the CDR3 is TGTGCCAGCAGTTTGTCTAGCGGGAGAGGTGAGCAGTTCTTC. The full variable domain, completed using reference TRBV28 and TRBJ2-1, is DVKVTQSSRYLVKRTGEKVFLECVQDMDHENMFWYRQDPGLGLRLIYFSYDVKMKEKGDIPEGYSVSREKKERFSLILESASTNQTSMYLCASSLSSGRGEQFFGPGTRLTVL.

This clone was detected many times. In nucleotides, the CDR3 is TGTGCCTGGGAATCCATAGGGTTGTATGGCTACACCTTC. Amino acid sequence: CAWESIGLYGYTF. The chain recombines TRBV30 with TRBJ1-2; D not certain. This CDR3 has 13 amino acids. The germline V and J ends were trimmed by 5 bases and 5 bases, with 15 bases remaining between them. Germline V gene data show CDR1 as GTSNPN and CDR2 as SVGIG (reference sequence).

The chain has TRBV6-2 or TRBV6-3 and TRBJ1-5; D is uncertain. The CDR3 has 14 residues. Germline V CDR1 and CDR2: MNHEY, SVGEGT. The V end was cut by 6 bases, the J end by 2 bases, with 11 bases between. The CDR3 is CASRRRAGNQPQHF. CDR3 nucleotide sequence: TGTGCCAGCAGAAGGAGGGCAGGCAATCAGCCCCAGCATTTT.